The 3 T cell receptor beta chains given below trace back to one sample, sequenced in a study of blood T cell repertoires in COVID-19. Sequencing used immunoSEQ multiplex PCR; TCRdb keeps in-frame clones, though not all of them. There are under 300,000 clones in the sample; about 90% occur only once, and approximately 3.5% lies in the top ten. The sample was PBMCs or T cells enriched from blood (not recorded which). The receptors were gathered from a woman in her thirties or forties with acute COVID-19.

This chain uses TRBV6-5 with TRBJ2-5; 10 nucleotides align to TRBD1. The CDR3 has 15 residues. Trimming took 6 bases from V and 4 from J; bases not matched to a gene: 8. Germline CDR1 is MNHEY and CDR2 is SVGAGI. CDR3 sequence reads: CASRVSTGGLETQYF. The CDR3 DNA reads as TGTGCCAGCAGGGTTTCGACAGGGGGCCTAGAGACCCAGTACTTC.

V usage is TRBV3-1 (or the pseudogene TRBV3-2) and J usage is TRBJ2-1; 9 nucleotides match TRBD2. J gave up 9 bases and V 1 base, and 7 bases lay outside the gene matches. The CDR3 is 15 amino acids. CDR1 is LGHDT and CDR2 is YNNKEL in the germline V gene (reference sequence). CDR3: CASSQALAGAGEQFF. Here the CDR3 DNA reads TGTGCCAGCAGCCAAGCGTTAGCGGGAGCGGGTGAGCAGTTCTTC.

This clone is a singleton in its sample. This sequence joins TRBV28 and TRBJ2-3; a weak D match, TRBD2 (5 bases). Trimming took 2 bases from V and 2 from J, leaving 11 bases between them. The germline CDR1 and CDR2 sequences are MDHEN and SYDVKM. This CDR3 region has 15 residues. CDR3 residues: CASSLTGVSTDTQYF. In DNA, the CDR3 is TGTGCCAGCAGTTTAACCGGGGTCTCCACAGATACGCAGTATTTT.